Below, 29 T cell receptor beta chains from the same sample are listed, as sequenced in a study of monozygotic twins with inflammatory bowel disease. TCRdb re-called the 5' RACE reads; every CDR3 protein appears as one record, without DNA. Recorded for this sample: approximately 300,000 distinct CDR3 sequences. The specimen was blood. The source of these receptors is a human donor with ulcerative colitis or Crohn's disease, or a healthy co-twin of an affected twin (not recorded which).

This CDR3 reads CASSRISGRNSYEQYF. V and J are TRBV7-9 and TRBJ2-7; the D gene TCRdb calls, TRBD2, cannot be checked with no DNA. The length of the CDR3 is 16 residues. Germline assignment: CDR1 SEHNR and CDR2 FQNEAQ (reference sequence).

The chain is built from TRBV7-2 and TRBJ2-2; TCRdb names TRBD1, which stays unverified in the absence of DNA. From germline, CDR1 is SGHTA and CDR2 FQGNSA. The CDR3 covers 17 residues. The CDR3: CASSKQGGADNTGELFF.

J is TRBJ1-1 and V is TRBV19; there is no DNA to check the TCRdb D call of TRBD1. From germline, CDR1 is LNHDA and CDR2 SQIVND (reference sequence). The CDR3 consists of 14 residues. The CDR3 sequence: CASSIGGQNTEAFF.

The V call is TRBV20-1, the J call TRBJ2-7; without DNA, the TCRdb call of TRBD1 cannot be checked. The CDR3 totals 14 residues. Germline lookup yields CDR1 DFQATT and CDR2 SNEGSKA (reference sequence). This CDR3 reads CRTSGGPNSYEQYF.

V is TRBV14 and J is TRBJ1-6. This CDR3 spans 13 amino acids. The germline V gene encodes CDR1 SGHDN and CDR2 FVKESK. The CDR3 protein is CASSWRINSPLHF.

The rearrangement joins TRBV7-2 to TRBJ1-6; the TRBD1 assignment by TCRdb is unverifiable without DNA. The CDR3 spans 16 residues. Germline CDR1 SGHTA, CDR2 FQGNSA. The CDR3 sequence: CASNSMGVSLNSPLHF.

The genes are TRBV19 and TRBJ1-1. This CDR3 is 12 amino acids long. The germline CDR1 and CDR2 sequences are LNHDA and SQIVND (reference sequence). CDR3 amino acids: CASYGPNTEAFF.

The chain couples TRBV5-1 to TRBJ2-2. The CDR3 covers 13 residues. CDR1 and CDR2 from the germline V gene are SGHRS and YFSETQ. CDR3 in amino acids: CASSQFTEGELFF. Full variable domain (rest looked up from reference TRBV5-1 and TRBJ2-2): KAGVTQTPRYLIKTRGQQVTLSCSPISGHRSVSWYQQTPGQGLQFLFEYFSETQRNKGNFPGRFSGRQFSNSRSEMNVSTLELGDSALYLCASSQFTEGELFFGEGSRLTVL.

The chain couples TRBV6-5 to TRBJ2-6. Germline loops: CDR1 MNHEY, CDR2 SVGAGI. This CDR3 region has 13 residues. This CDR3 reads CASQFTGANVLTF.

The chain combines TRBV20-1 with TRBJ2-4; absent DNA, TCRdb's TRBD1 call cannot be checked. The CDR3 has 14 amino acids. Germline V gene data show CDR1 as DFQATT and CDR2 as SNEGSKA (reference sequence). CDR3 residues: CSAREKGAKNIQYF.

The V gene is TRBV20-1, the J gene TRBJ2-1; as DNA is missing, the TRBD2 call by TCRdb cannot be tested. Germline values: CDR1 DFQATT, CDR2 SNEGSKA (reference sequence). This CDR3 region has 15 residues. The CDR3 protein is CSAGDWARSYNEQFF.

The CDR3 reads CASSYPGWGRTEAFF. This rearrangement joins TRBV6-2 or TRBV6-3 to TRBJ1-1; TCRdb calls TRBD1, which cannot be checked without DNA. The germline gives CDR1 MNHEY, CDR2 SVGEGT. The CDR3 totals 15 residues.

The chain joins TRBV29-1 to TRBJ2-1; lacking DNA, the TRBD1 call made by TCRdb goes unchecked. CDR3 length: 16 amino acids. Per the germline V gene, CDR1 is SQVTM and CDR2 is ANQGSEA. The CDR3 reads CSVGSRAMAGTDEQFF.

The chain uses TRBV11-2 and TRBJ2-7; TCRdb proposes TRBD2, but this gene call is untestable without DNA. CDR1 SGHAT and CDR2 FQNNGV come from the germline V gene. The CDR3 extends over 17 amino acids. The CDR3 loop reads CASSLARRSGGRDEQYF.

This rearrangement joins TRBV3-1 to TRBJ1-1; there is no DNA to check the TCRdb D call of TRBD1. The germline CDR1 and CDR2 sequences are LGHDT and YNNKEL (reference sequence). CDR3 length equals 14 residues. CDR3 sequence reads: CASSHSTANTEAFF.

V gene TRBV30 combines with J gene TRBJ2-1. Germline V gene sequence: CDR1 GTSNPN, CDR2 SVGIG (reference sequence). The CDR3 loop spans 13 amino acids. CDR3: CAWGGFTYNEQFF.

J is TRBJ2-5 and V is TRBV12-3 or TRBV12-4; TCRdb indicates TRBD1, and absent DNA this call remains unverified. The CDR3 consists of 15 residues. CDR3: CASSLGGAFQETQYF.

The chain recombines TRBV5-4 with TRBJ2-3. From germline, CDR1 is SGHNT and CDR2 YYREEE (reference sequence). The CDR3 is 13 residues long. CDR3 in amino acids: CASSIWSTDTQYF.

The gene calls are TRBV20-1 and TRBJ2-2; there is no DNA to check the TCRdb D call of TRBD1. From germline, CDR1 is DFQATT and CDR2 SNEGSKA (reference sequence). This CDR3 is built from 15 residues. CDR3: CSARTGTTNTGELFF.

The chain couples TRBV29-1 to TRBJ1-2; TCRdb indicates TRBD1, and absent DNA this call remains unverified. Germline V gives CDR1 SQVTM, CDR2 ANQGSEA. The CDR3 extends over 14 amino acids. The CDR3 region is CSVAYTGTGDGYTF.

J is TRBJ2-3 and V is TRBV6-2 or TRBV6-3; the TRBD2 assignment by TCRdb is unverifiable without DNA. The germline gives CDR1 MNHEY, CDR2 SVGEGT. The CDR3 runs 18 residues. CDR3 sequence: CASSYSVRRGVRTDTQYF.

V and J are TRBV19 and TRBJ2-2; TCRdb's D call, TRBD2, is unchecked because there is no DNA. The germline CDR1 and CDR2 sequences are LNHDA and SQIVND (reference sequence). This CDR3 has 16 residues. The CDR3 sequence: CASSRSKRANTGELFF.

The chain recombines TRBV5-5 with TRBJ2-7. There are 16 residues in the CDR3. Germline CDR1 reads SGHKS; CDR2 reads YYEKEE (reference sequence). This chain's CDR3 is CASRTKVPGAPYEQYF.

V is TRBV28 and J is TRBJ2-1; TCRdb gives TRBD2 as the D gene, but with no DNA this cannot be confirmed. The CDR3 length is 21 residues. Germline V gene sequence: CDR1 MDHEN, CDR2 SYDVKM. CDR3 protein: CASSLMGVDGRMGGRRNEQFF.

The chain uses TRBV4-3 and TRBJ1-1; the TRBD1 assignment by TCRdb is unverifiable without DNA. CDR1 and CDR2 from the germline V gene are LGHNA and YSLEER. This CDR3 spans 13 amino acids. The CDR3 sequence is CASRGQGRTEAFF.

J is TRBJ2-7 and V is TRBV6-2 or TRBV6-3; with no DNA, the TCRdb D assignment of TRBD2 cannot be verified. The germline V gene has CDR1 MNHEY and CDR2 SVGEGT. The CDR3 is 15 residues long. This CDR3 reads CASSPRAGGPGEQYF.

The chain employs TRBV7-2 and TRBJ1-3; the D gene TCRdb calls, TRBD1, cannot be checked with no DNA. CDR3 length: 15 amino acids. CDR1 is SGHTA, CDR2 FQGNSA, per germline. Here the CDR3 reads CASSRQSTGRNTIYF.

V and J are TRBV5-1 and TRBJ2-1; without DNA, the TCRdb call of TRBD1 cannot be checked. CDR1 is SGHRS and CDR2 is YFSETQ in the germline V gene. The CDR3 runs 15 residues. The CDR3 region is CASSLEGLGVYEQFF.

The rearrangement uses TRBV12-3 or TRBV12-4 and TRBJ1-2. The CDR3 is 12 amino acids. CDR3 sequence: CASSPHLYGYTF.